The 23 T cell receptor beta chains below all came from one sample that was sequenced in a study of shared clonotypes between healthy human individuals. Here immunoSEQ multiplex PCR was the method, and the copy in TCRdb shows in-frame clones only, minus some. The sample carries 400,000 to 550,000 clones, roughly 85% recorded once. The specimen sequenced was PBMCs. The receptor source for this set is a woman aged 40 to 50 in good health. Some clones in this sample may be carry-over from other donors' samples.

The CDR3 DNA is TGTGCCAGTAGTATAGCTGGGAGGCAGGGCGGAGGCTACACCTTC. It is translated as CASSIAGRQGGGYTF. The rearrangement links TRBV19 to TRBJ1-2, with D perhaps matching TRBD1 (5 bases). CDR1 and CDR2 (germline): LNHDA, SQIVND (reference sequence). V was shortened by 1 base and J by 8 bases, with 17 bases between the two germline ends. This CDR3 region has 15 residues.

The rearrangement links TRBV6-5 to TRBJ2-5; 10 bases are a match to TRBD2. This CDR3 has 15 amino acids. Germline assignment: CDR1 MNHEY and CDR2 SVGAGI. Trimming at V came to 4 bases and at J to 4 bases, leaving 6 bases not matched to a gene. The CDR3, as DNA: TGTGCCAGCAGTTCCCCCTTAGCGGGAGGAGAGACCCAGTACTTC. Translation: CASSSPLAGGETQYF.

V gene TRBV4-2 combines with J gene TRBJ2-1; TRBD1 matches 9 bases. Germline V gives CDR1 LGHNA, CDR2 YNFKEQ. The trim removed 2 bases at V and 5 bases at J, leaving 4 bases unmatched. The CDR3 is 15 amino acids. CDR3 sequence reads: CASSQMGQGNNEQFF. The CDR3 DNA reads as TGTGCCAGCAGCCAAATGGGACAGGGAAACAATGAGCAGTTCTTC.

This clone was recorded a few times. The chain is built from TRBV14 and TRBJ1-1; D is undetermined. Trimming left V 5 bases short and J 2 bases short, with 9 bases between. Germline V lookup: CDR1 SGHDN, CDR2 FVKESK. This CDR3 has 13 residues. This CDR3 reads CASSNTKNTEAFF. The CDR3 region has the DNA TGTGCCAGCAGCAATACTAAAAACACTGAAGCTTTCTTT.

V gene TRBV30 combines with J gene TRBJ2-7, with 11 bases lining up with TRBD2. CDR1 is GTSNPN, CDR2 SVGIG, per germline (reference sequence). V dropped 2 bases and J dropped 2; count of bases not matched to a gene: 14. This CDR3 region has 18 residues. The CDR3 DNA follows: TGTGCCTGGAGTCCCACTAGCGGGAGTTTTGAGCTGACCTACGAGCAGTACTTC. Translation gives CAWSPTSGSFELTYEQYF.

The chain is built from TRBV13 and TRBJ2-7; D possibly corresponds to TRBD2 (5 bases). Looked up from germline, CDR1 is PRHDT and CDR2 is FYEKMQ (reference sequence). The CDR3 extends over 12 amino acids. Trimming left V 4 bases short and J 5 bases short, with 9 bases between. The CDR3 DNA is TGTGCCAGCAGCTCCGGGATCCACGAGCAGTACTTC. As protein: CASSSGIHEQYF. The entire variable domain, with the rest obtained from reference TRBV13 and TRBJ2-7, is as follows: AAGVIQSPRHLIKEKRETATLKCYPIPRHDTVYWYQQGPGQDPQFLISFYEKMQSDKGSIPDRFSAQQFSDYHSELNMSSLELGDSALYFCASSSGIHEQYFGPGTRLTVT.

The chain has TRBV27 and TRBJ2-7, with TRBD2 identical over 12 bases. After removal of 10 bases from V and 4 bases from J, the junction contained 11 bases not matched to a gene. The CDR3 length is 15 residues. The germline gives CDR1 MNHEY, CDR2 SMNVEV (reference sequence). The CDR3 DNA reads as TGTGCCACCTCGACTAGCGGGAGAAGGTATTACGAGCAGTACTTC. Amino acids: CATSTSGRRYYEQYF.

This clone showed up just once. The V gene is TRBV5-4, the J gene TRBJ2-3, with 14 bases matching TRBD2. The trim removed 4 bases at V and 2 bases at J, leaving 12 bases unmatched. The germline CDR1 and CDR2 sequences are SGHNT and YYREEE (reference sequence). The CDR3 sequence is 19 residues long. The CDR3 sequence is CASSPIGLAGGLYTDTQYF. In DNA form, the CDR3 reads TGTGCCAGCAGCCCTATCGGACTAGCGGGGGGACTGTACACAGATACGCAGTATTTT.

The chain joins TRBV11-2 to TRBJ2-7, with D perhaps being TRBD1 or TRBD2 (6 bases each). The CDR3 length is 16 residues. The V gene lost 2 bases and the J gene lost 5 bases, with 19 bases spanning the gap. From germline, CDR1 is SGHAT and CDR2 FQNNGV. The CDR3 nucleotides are TGTGCCAGCAGCTTATTCATGGGGGGAAGGGGGAACGAGCAGTACTTC. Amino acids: CASSLFMGGRGNEQYF.

The CDR3: CASSTGTSGRSNLGQFF. DNA of the CDR3: TGTGCCAGCAGTACCGGGACTAGCGGGAGATCTAATTTGGGGCAGTTCTTC. The rearrangement joins TRBV28 to TRBJ2-1, with 14 bases matching TRBD2. J gave up 12 bases and V 5 bases, and 15 bases lay outside the gene matches. This CDR3 has 17 residues. CDR1 MDHEN and CDR2 SYDVKM come from the germline V gene.

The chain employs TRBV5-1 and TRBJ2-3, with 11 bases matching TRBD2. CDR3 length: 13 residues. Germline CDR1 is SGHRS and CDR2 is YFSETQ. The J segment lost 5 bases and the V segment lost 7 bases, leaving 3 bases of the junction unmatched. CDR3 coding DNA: TGCGCCAGCCTTCTAGCGGGAGGAGATACGCAGTATTTT. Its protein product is CASLLAGGDTQYF.

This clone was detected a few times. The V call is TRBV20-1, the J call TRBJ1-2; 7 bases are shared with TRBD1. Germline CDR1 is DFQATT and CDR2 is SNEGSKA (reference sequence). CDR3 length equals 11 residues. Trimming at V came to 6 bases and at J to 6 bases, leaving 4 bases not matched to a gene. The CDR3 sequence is CSAQQGNGYTF. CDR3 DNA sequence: TGCAGTGCGCAACAGGGGAATGGCTACACCTTC.

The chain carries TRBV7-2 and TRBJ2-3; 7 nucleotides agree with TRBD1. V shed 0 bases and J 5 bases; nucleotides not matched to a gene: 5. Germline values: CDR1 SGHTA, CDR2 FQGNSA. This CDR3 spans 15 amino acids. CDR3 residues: CASSLAGQVVDTQYF. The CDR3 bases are TGTGCCAGCAGCTTAGCCGGACAGGTAGTAGATACGCAGTATTTT.

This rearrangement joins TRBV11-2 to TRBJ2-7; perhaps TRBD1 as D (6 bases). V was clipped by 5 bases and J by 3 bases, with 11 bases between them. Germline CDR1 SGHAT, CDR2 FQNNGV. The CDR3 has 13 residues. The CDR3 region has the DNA TGTGCCAGCAGCCCAGGGACAAACTACGAGCAGTACTTC. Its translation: CASSPGTNYEQYF.

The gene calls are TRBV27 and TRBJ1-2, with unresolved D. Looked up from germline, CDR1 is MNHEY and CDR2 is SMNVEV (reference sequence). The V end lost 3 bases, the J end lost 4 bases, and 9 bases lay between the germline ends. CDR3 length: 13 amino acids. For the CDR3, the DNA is TGTGCCAGCAGTTTTTCCCGGACCTATGGCTACACCTTC. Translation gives CASSFSRTYGYTF.

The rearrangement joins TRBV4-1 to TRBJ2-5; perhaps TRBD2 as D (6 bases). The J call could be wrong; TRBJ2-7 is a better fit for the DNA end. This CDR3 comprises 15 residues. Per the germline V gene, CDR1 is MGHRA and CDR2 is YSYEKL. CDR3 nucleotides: TGCGCCAGCAGCCAAGATTGGGGGGAGATCTACGAGCAGTACTTC. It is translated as CASSQDWGEIYEQYF.

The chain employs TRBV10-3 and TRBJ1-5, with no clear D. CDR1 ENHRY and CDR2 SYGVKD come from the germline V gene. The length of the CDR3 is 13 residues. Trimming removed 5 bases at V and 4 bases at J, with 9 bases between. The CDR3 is CAISIEANQPQHF. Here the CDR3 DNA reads TGTGCCATCAGTATTGAGGCGAATCAGCCCCAGCATTTT.

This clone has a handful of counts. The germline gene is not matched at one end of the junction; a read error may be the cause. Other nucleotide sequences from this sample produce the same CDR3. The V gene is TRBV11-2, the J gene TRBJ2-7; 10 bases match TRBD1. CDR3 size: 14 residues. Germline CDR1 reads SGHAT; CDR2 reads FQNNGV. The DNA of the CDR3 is TGCGCCAGCAGCCGGGACAGGGGCGCCTACGAGCAGTACTTC. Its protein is CASSRDRGAYEQYF. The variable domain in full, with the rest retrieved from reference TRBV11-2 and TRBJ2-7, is EAGVAQSPRYKIIEKRQSVAFWCNPISGHATLYWYQQILGQGPKLLIQFQNNGVVDDSQLPKDRFSAERLKGVDSTLKIQPAKLEDSAVYLCASSRDRGAYEQYFGPGTRLTVT.

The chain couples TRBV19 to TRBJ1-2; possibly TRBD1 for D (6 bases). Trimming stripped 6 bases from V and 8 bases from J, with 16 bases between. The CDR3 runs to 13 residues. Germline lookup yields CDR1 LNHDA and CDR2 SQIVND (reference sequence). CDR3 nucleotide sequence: TGTGCCAGTAGCTCTACAGGGCTCGACGGCTACACCTTC. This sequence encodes CASSSTGLDGYTF.

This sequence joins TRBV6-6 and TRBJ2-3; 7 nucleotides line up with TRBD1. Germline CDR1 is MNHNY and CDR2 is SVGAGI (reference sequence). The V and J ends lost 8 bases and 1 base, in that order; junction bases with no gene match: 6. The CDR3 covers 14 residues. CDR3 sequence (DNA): TGTGCCAGCGGACCGGGACAGCGCACAGATACGCAGTATTTT. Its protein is CASGPGQRTDTQYF.

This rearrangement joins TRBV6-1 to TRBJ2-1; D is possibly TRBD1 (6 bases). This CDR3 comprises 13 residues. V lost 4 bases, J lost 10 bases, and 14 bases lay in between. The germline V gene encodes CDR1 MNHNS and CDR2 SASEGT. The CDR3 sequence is CASSVRGVKEQFF. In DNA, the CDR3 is TGTGCCAGCAGTGTCAGGGGTGTTAAGGAGCAGTTCTTC.

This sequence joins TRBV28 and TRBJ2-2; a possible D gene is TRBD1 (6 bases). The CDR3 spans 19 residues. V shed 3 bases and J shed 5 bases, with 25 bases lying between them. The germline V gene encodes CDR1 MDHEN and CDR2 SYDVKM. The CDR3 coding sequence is TGTGCCAGCAGTTTTCGGCGTTCGGGAAACAGGGCTGGAACCGGGGAGCTGTTTTTT. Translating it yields CASSFRRSGNRAGTGELFF.

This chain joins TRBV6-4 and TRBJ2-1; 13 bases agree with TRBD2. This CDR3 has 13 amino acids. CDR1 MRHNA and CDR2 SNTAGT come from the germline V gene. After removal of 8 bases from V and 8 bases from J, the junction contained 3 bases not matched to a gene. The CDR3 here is CASRTSGSHEQFF. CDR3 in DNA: TGTGCCAGCCGGACTAGCGGGAGTCATGAGCAGTTCTTC.